The 18 T cell receptor beta chains below all came from one sample that was sequenced in a study of blood T cell repertoires in COVID-19. Measured with immunoSEQ multiplex PCR; TCRdb has only the in-frame clones, and not every one. The table records some 180,000 clones, over 70% of them present only once. Sequencing was carried out using peripheral blood. These receptors all come from a man between 60 and 70 years old with acute or convalescent COVID-19.

This clone was seen a handful of times. V is TRBV24-1 and J is TRBJ1-2, with 9 bases identical to TRBD1. The CDR3 runs to 13 residues. V lost 4 bases to trimming and J lost 4 bases; unmatched junction nucleotides: 0. Per germline, CDR1 KGHDR and CDR2 SFDVKD. The CDR3 DNA follows: TGTGCCACCAGTGAGGACAGGGGCTATGGCTACACCTTC. This codes for CATSEDRGYGYTF.

The CDR3 region is CASSQTRYENTIYF. The CDR3 DNA sequence: TGTGCCAGCAGCCAGACACGTTATGAAAACACCATATATTTT. This chain joins TRBV7-8 and TRBJ1-3; no definite D call. Germline CDR1 is SGHVS and CDR2 is FQNEAQ. The CDR3 has 14 amino acids. V was clipped by 5 bases and J by 6 bases, with 14 bases between them.

This clone was counted a few times. The chain carries TRBV19 and TRBJ2-7; 9 bases match TRBD1. J was trimmed by 2 bases and V by 6 bases; bases with no gene match: 2. Looked up from germline, CDR1 is LNHDA and CDR2 is SQIVND (reference sequence). The CDR3 is made up of 13 amino acids. The CDR3 is CASSRTGAYEQYF. CDR3 nucleotides: TGTGCCAGTAGCAGGACAGGGGCCTACGAGCAGTACTTC. The variable domain in full, with the rest retrieved from reference TRBV19 and TRBJ2-7, is DGGITQSPKYLFRKEGQNVTLSCEQNLNHDAMYWYRQDPGQGLRLIYYSQIVNDFQKGDIAEGYSVSREKKESFPLTVTSAQKNPTAFYLCASSRTGAYEQYFGPGTRLTVT.

V and J are TRBV14 and TRBJ2-2; 11 nucleotides match TRBD2. CDR1 SGHDN and CDR2 FVKESK come from the germline V gene. CDR3 length: 21 amino acids. J was trimmed by 4 bases and V by 2 bases; bases with no gene match: 18. In DNA form, the CDR3 reads TGTGCCAGCAGCCAATATCTTTGGACTAGCGGGTCTAACGAGGGCACCGGGGAGCTGTTTTTT. Protein: CASSQYLWTSGSNEGTGELFF.

The genes are TRBV7-9 and TRBJ1-1; D uncertain. With 5 bases removed from V and 8 bases from J, the gap between germline ends came to 12 bases. The CDR3 is 12 amino acids. Germline values: CDR1 SEHNR, CDR2 FQNEAQ (reference sequence). The CDR3 reads CASSRATREAFF. The CDR3 DNA reads as TGTGCCAGCAGCCGCGCGACAAGGGAAGCTTTCTTT.

This chain joins TRBV6-5 and TRBJ1-1; 7 bases align to TRBD1. Germline V gives CDR1 MNHEY, CDR2 SVGAGI. There are 14 residues in the CDR3. With 1 base clipped from V and 5 bases from J, the junction kept 4 bases outside the gene matches. CDR3 protein: CASSYFDRVTEAFF. CDR3 nucleotides: TGTGCCAGCAGTTACTTTGACAGGGTTACTGAAGCTTTCTTT.

The V call is TRBV30, the J call TRBJ1-5, with unresolved D. The V and J ends lost 5 bases and 7 bases respectively, with 18 bases between them. The CDR3 length is 14 residues. CDR1 is GTSNPN and CDR2 is SVGIG in the germline V gene (reference sequence). CDR3 loop: CAWARRGRNQPQHF. The DNA of the CDR3 is TGTGCCTGGGCGCGACGCGGGAGGAACCAGCCCCAGCATTTT.

The V call is TRBV5-4, the J call TRBJ2-7; D gene ambiguous. The CDR3 runs 12 residues. The V and J ends lost 4 bases and 6 bases respectively, with 11 bases between them. Germline V gene lookup returns CDR1 SGHNT and CDR2 YYREEE (reference sequence). DNA of the CDR3: TGTGCCAGCAGCCTCGATTCAGTCGAGCAGTACTTC. This encodes CASSLDSVEQYF.

The genes are TRBV5-1 and TRBJ1-5; 7 nucleotides match TRBD1. V dropped 1 base and J dropped 5; count of bases not matched to a gene: 3. Looked up from germline, CDR1 is SGHRS and CDR2 is YFSETQ. CDR3 length equals 14 residues. In DNA, the CDR3 is TGCGCCAGCAGCTTGCGGACAGGTGATCAGCCCCAGCATTTT. Translating it yields CASSLRTGDQPQHF.

The rearrangement joins TRBV2 to TRBJ1-6; TRBD1 might be the D (6 bases). CDR3 length: 15 amino acids. V dropped 0 bases and J dropped 7 bases, with 10 bases sitting between them. Per germline, CDR1 SNHLY and CDR2 FYNNEI. The CDR3 DNA reads as TGTGCCAGCAGTGAAGCGCGGCAGGGGAATTCACCCCTCCACTTT. Translated: CASSEARQGNSPLHF. The whole variable domain, remainder taken from reference TRBV2 and TRBJ1-6, is EPEVTQTPSHQVTQMGQEVILRCVPISNHLYFYWYRQILGQKVEFLVSFYNNEISEKSEIFDDQFSVERPDGSNFTLKIRSTKLEDSAMYFCASSEARQGNSPLHFGNGTRLTVT.

The chain has TRBV6-6 and TRBJ2-3; TRBD1 aligns across 9 bases. V was clipped by 9 bases and J by 1 base; unmatched bases: 11. The CDR3 extends over 16 amino acids. Germline V gives CDR1 MNHNY, CDR2 SVGAGI (reference sequence). CDR3 sequence reads: CASANLRDRGTDTQYF. CDR3 bases: TGTGCCAGTGCAAACCTCCGGGACAGGGGCACAGATACGCAGTATTTT.

The rearrangement uses TRBV15 and TRBJ2-1; TRBD2 matches 12 bases. The CDR3 loop spans 16 amino acids. Germline CDR1 is LNHNV and CDR2 is YYDKDF (reference sequence). V lost 1 base to trimming and J lost 8 bases; unmatched junction nucleotides: 6. CDR3 bases: TGTGCCACCAGCAGAGCTCCTAGCGGGAGGGGCGATGAGCAGTTCTTC. It translates to CATSRAPSGRGDEQFF.

The genes are TRBV27 and TRBJ1-5; D uncertain. In germline, CDR1 is MNHEY, CDR2 SMNVEV (reference sequence). Trimming left V 5 bases short and J 2 bases short, with 16 bases between. The CDR3 extends over 16 amino acids. CDR3 nucleotides: TGTGCCAGCAGTCCCAGCCCTAACCAGGGCAATCAGCCCCAGCATTTT. Amino acids: CASSPSPNQGNQPQHF.

The J gene is TRBJ1-1, the V gene TRBV29-1; D is perhaps TRBD1 (5 bases). The ends were cut back, 4 bases at V and 4 bases at J, with 13 bases in the middle. The germline CDR1 and CDR2 sequences are SQVTM and ANQGSEA. This CDR3 comprises 13 residues. The CDR3 nucleotides read TGCAGCGTTGGATCCAGGGTAGGCACTGAAGCTTTCTTT. It encodes CSVGSRVGTEAFF.

The rearrangement joins TRBV6-5 to TRBJ1-5; D might be TRBD1 (5 bases). The V and J ends lost 9 bases and 4 bases respectively, with 16 bases between them. Germline V gives CDR1 MNHEY, CDR2 SVGAGI. CDR3 length: 14 amino acids. CDR3 sequence (DNA): TGTGCCAGTTGGGCAGGGTTAGGAAATCAGCCCCAGCATTTT. Its translation: CASWAGLGNQPQHF.

The gene calls are TRBV24-1 and TRBJ1-5; 9 bases are shared with TRBD1. The CDR3 covers 20 residues. Germline V gene data show CDR1 as KGHDR and CDR2 as SFDVKD. V lost 2 bases to trimming and J lost 0 bases; unmatched junction nucleotides: 13. This CDR3 is CATSDSRDRATPTSNQPQHF. In DNA, the CDR3 is TGTGCCACCAGTGATTCAAGGGACAGGGCAACACCCACTAGCAATCAGCCCCAGCATTTT.

The V and J genes are TRBV19 and TRBJ1-1, with a weak D call TRBD1 (6 bases). The CDR3 runs to 17 residues. Trimming cost V 2 bases and J 6 bases, with 22 bases left between them. Germline V gene lookup returns CDR1 LNHDA and CDR2 SQIVND (reference sequence). For the CDR3, the DNA is TGTGCCAGTAGTATACCCCCGGGGGGGGGCCCTCTCGCTGAAGCTTTCTTT. Protein: CASSIPPGGGPLAEAFF.

V and J are TRBV19 and TRBJ1-5; no clear D. Per germline, CDR1 LNHDA and CDR2 SQIVND (reference sequence). The CDR3 extends over 15 amino acids. Trimming removed 3 bases at V and 2 bases at J, with 11 bases between. The CDR3 protein is CASSMMEGGNQPQHF. CDR3 nucleotides: TGTGCCAGTAGTATGATGGAGGGCGGCAATCAGCCCCAGCATTTT.